Sequencing of this TCR beta chain was carried out in a study of blood T cell repertoires in COVID-19. Profiled with immunoSEQ multiplex PCR; TCRdb holds only in-frame clones, not every one. This sample has 250,000 to 350,000 clones, with approximately 84% found just once. Those who participated ranged in age from about 18 to 89 years and resided in under 25 US areas. Cohort 3 recovery required two negative PCRs, clearance, or symptom resolution. The sequenced material came from PBMCs or T cells enriched from blood (not recorded which). The source is a woman aged 18-35 years who had recovered from COVID-19.

This CDR3 is CASSRGRNTDTQYF. For the CDR3, the DNA is TGCGCCAGCAGTAGGGGGCGCAACACAGATACGCAGTATTTT. The gene calls are TRBV5-1 and TRBJ2-3; 7 bases align to TRBD1. CDR1 and CDR2 from the germline V gene are SGHRS and YFSETQ. Unmatched junction bases numbered 5, after V lost 5 bases and J lost 2 bases. The CDR3 loop spans 14 amino acids.